This entry concerns a single T cell receptor (beta chain). These data are taken from a study of blood T cell repertoires in COVID-19. About the research overall: The analysed material was cDNA or gDNA that came from T cells, B-cell-depleted T cells, or PBMCs.

From germline, CDR1 is LNHDA and CDR2 SQIVND (reference sequence). V was pared by 5 bases and J by 0 bases, with 4 bases of the junction left unmatched. The CDR3 sequence is 16 residues long. The authors' processing: Quantification of nucleated cells was approximated via reference gene primer amplification. The repertoire was sequenced with immunoSEQ multiplex PCR; TCRdb's copy has only in-frame clones and lacks some. V and J calls and clone size are given by that table; D and trimming were obtained from the DNA. The profile shows 120,000 to 150,000 clones, about 90% of them singletons. This clonotype originated in a man aged 50 or older who had recovered from COVID-19. The chain links TRBV19 to TRBJ2-6; 7 positions agree with TRBD1. The sample was peripheral blood. Here the CDR3 DNA reads TGTGCCAGTAGTCCGGACAGGAGCTCTGGGGCCAACGTCCTGACTTTC. Its protein product is CASSPDRSSGANVLTF.